A selection of T cell receptor beta chains follows, all from one sample in a study of T cells in Graves' hyperthyroidism and ophthalmopathy. Via MiXCR, TCRdb re-called the multiplex PCR reads, giving one row per CDR3 protein. This sample has around 260,000 distinct CDR3 sequences, with about 25% found just once. Sample: blood. The receptors were gathered from a man between 35 and 55 years old with Graves' hyperthyroidism that later progressed to Graves' ophthalmopathy. Both conserved end residues are part of each CDR3. Each record gives: V gene, clone size, D gene, J gene, CDR3 DNA, CDR3 protein. D genes are given only for firm matches. Size is stated for part of the rows, as once, few or many counts, or as a class when the clone is expanded.

TRBV6-2/TRBV6-3,many,.,TRBJ2-7,TGTGCCAGCAGTACCAGGGGCTACGAGCAGTACTTC,CASSTRGYEQYF
TRBV7-2,many,.,TRBJ1-2,TGTGCCAGCAGCTTATCGAAGGGGCCCACTTTTGGCTACACCTTC,CASSLSKGPTFGYTF
TRBV12-3/TRBV12-4,many,.,TRBJ2-2,TGTGCCAGCACCACCCAGTTGCTGGAGGGCCATGGCACCGGGGAGCTGTTTTTT,CASTTQLLEGHGTGELFF
TRBV9,many,TRBD2,TRBJ2-7,TGTGCCAGCAGCCCCAGGTGGGGTAGCGGGGCCTACGAGCAGTACTTC,CASSPRWGSGAYEQYF
TRBV20-1,many,.,TRBJ1-5,TGCAGTGCTTCCGAGTCGCCCCAGCATTTT,CSASESPQHF
TRBV5-5,.,TRBD1,TRBJ2-7,TGTGCCAGCAGCTTGGTGGGACAGGCCTCTGTTGTGCAGTACTTC,CASSLVGQASVVQYF
TRBV18,many,.,TRBJ2-5,TGTGCCAGCTCACCAGGGAACCCCGGAGAGACCCAGTACTTC,CASSPGNPGETQYF
TRBV12-3/TRBV12-4,many,.,TRBJ2-2,TGTGCCAGCGGGTTGACACTCACCGGGGAGCTGTTTTTT,CASGLTLTGELFF
TRBV20-1,.,TRBD1,TRBJ2-7,TGCAGTGCTCCAGGACAGGGGACTCTCTCTTCCGAGCAGTACTTC,CSAPGQGTLSSEQYF
TRBV27,many,TRBD2,TRBJ2-7,TGTGCCAGCAGTTTTCTATTACCGGGACTAGCGGGAGTTTATGCCTACGAGCAGTACTTC,CASSFLLPGLAGVYAYEQYF
TRBV12-3/TRBV12-4,.,.,TRBJ1-1,TGTGCCAGCAGTTTTTCCGTATCTGAAGCTTTCTTT,CASSFSVSEAFF
TRBV28,many,TRBD1,TRBJ2-5,TGTGCCAGCAGTCCGCTGACAGGGGGATTCCAAGAGACCCAGTACTTC,CASSPLTGGFQETQYF
TRBV6-2/TRBV6-3,.,.,TRBJ1-1,TGTGCCAGCAGCCAGCTCGGAGAGAACACTGAAGCTTTCTTT,CASSQLGENTEAFF
TRBV4-1,many,.,TRBJ2-2,TGCGCCAGCAGCCAAGCTCTACGGGAGCCCGAGGCCGGGGAGCTGTTTTTT,CASSQALREPEAGELFF
TRBV9,.,.,TRBJ2-5,TGTGCCAGCAGCGTGTCCGGAGGACAGCAAGAGACCCAGTACTTC,CASSVSGGQQETQYF
TRBV6-2/TRBV6-3,.,.,TRBJ2-7,TGTGCCAGCAGTTGGGGCCCAGGGGTGCAGTACTTC,CASSWGPGVQYF
TRBV7-3,.,TRBD1,TRBJ1-2,TGTGCCAGCAGCCCTCAGGACAGGACTAACTATGGCTACACCTTC,CASSPQDRTNYGYTF
TRBV7-3,few,TRBD1,TRBJ1-2,TGTGCCAGCAGCAGCGGACAGGGGGTCGGTGGCTACACCTTC,CASSSGQGVGGYTF
TRBV7-2,many,TRBD1,TRBJ2-7,TGTGCCAGCAGCCGTAATCCGGGACAGGGAGACGAGCAGTACTTC,CASSRNPGQGDEQYF
TRBV6-1,many,.,TRBJ2-5,TGTGCCAGCAGTGCGACTTTAGAGACCCAGTACTTC,CASSATLETQYF
TRBV30,few,TRBD1,TRBJ2-1,TGTGCCTGGAGTGTCTGGACAGGGGGTTCCTACAATGAGCAGTTCTTC,CAWSVWTGGSYNEQFF
TRBV6-5,many,.,TRBJ2-7,TGTGCCAGCAGCGTGGACAGAGCTGCTTCCTACGAGCAGTACTTC,CASSVDRAASYEQYF
TRBV6-1,many,.,TRBJ1-2,TGTGCCAGCAGTGAGGGGCAGGGAGGCTATGGCTACACCTTC,CASSEGQGGYGYTF
TRBV6-5,many,TRBD1,TRBJ2-7,TGTGCCAGCAGAGGGGGCACCTACGAGCAGTACTTC,CASRGGTYEQYF
TRBV2,many,TRBD1,TRBJ2-7,TGTGCCAGCAGGACCGGGACAGGGGTCCCCGAGCAGTACTTC,CASRTGTGVPEQYF
TRBV29-1,.,.,TRBJ1-2,TGCAGCGTTGAATCGGTGGGGGCCAACTATGGCTACACCTTC,CSVESVGANYGYTF
TRBV7-2,many,.,TRBJ1-5,TGTGCCAGCAGCTTAGCCGGCAGGGGACCCAATCAGCCCCAGCATTTT,CASSLAGRGPNQPQHF
TRBV15,.,TRBD2,TRBJ2-5,TGTGCCACCAGCACGAGCGGGGCGGGGCGGGAAGAGACCCAGTACTTC,CATSTSGAGREETQYF
TRBV6-1,many,TRBD1,TRBJ1-2,TGTGCCAGCAGCCCGGGGTCGGTGGACAGGGAATATGGCTACACCTTC,CASSPGSVDREYGYTF
TRBV9,many,.,TRBJ2-2,TGTGCCAGCAGCGGGAGTTTTGGCACCGGGGAGCTGTTTTTT,CASSGSFGTGELFF
TRBV18,few,TRBD1,TRBJ2-7,TGTGCCAGCTCACTAGGGACAGGGCCTACCTACGAGCAGTACTTC,CASSLGTGPTYEQYF
TRBV18,many,.,TRBJ2-5,TGTGCCAGCTCACCGTCAGTCCGGGACGGGAGTGAGACCCAGTACTTC,CASSPSVRDGSETQYF
TRBV20-1,many,TRBD2,TRBJ2-2,TGCAGTGCTAGCGGGCTAGCGGGGGTCACCGGGGAGCTGTTTTTT,CSASGLAGVTGELFF
TRBV28,many,.,TRBJ2-2,TGTGCCAGTCCTAATAAAAACACCGGGGAGCTGTTTTTT,CASPNKNTGELFF
TRBV11-2,.,TRBD1,TRBJ2-7,TGTGCCAGCAGCCCGTCGGACAGGCACGCCGATTACGAGCAGTACTTC,CASSPSDRHADYEQYF
TRBV20-1,.,.,TRBJ2-5,TGCAGTGCTAAATCGGCCTTGGTCTCGGCCCAAGAGACCCAGTACTTC,CSAKSALVSAQETQYF
TRBV30,.,.,TRBJ2-7,TGTGCCTGGAGTGAGGGGGAATACGAGCAGTACTTC,CAWSEGEYEQYF
TRBV12-3/TRBV12-4,.,.,TRBJ2-7,TGTGCCAGCAGTTTAGGTTCGCAGAACCACGAGCAGTACTTC,CASSLGSQNHEQYF
TRBV20-1,.,TRBD1,TRBJ1-2,TGCAGTGCTAGAGTACAGGGGGCGGTCAATGGCTACACCTTC,CSARVQGAVNGYTF
TRBV9,many,.,TRBJ2-7,TGTGCCAGCAGCGGGGACAAACTCTACGAGCAGTACTTC,CASSGDKLYEQYF
TRBV15,many,.,TRBJ2-7,TGTGCCACCAGCAATGACCGTCGGGCCGAGCAGTACTTC,CATSNDRRAEQYF
TRBV28,many,TRBD1,TRBJ1-2,TGTGCCAGCAGTTCCACAGGGGGGCCAGTCGTCTATGGCTACACCTTC,CASSSTGGPVVYGYTF
TRBV12-3/TRBV12-4,.,TRBD2,TRBJ2-7,TGTGCCAGCAGTTTAGGCGCTAGCGGTCCCTACGAGCAGTACTTC,CASSLGASGPYEQYF
TRBV24-1,many,TRBD1,TRBJ2-2,TGTGCCACCAGGGGACAGACGAACACCGGGGAGCTGTTTTTT,CATRGQTNTGELFF
TRBV5-5,few,.,TRBJ2-7,TGTGCCAGCAGCCCTCCGGGGTACCACGAGCAGTACTTC,CASSPPGYHEQYF
TRBV9,many,.,TRBJ1-1,TGTGCCAGCAGCGCCTCAGGGTTGGGGATTACTGAAGCTTTCTTT,CASSASGLGITEAFF